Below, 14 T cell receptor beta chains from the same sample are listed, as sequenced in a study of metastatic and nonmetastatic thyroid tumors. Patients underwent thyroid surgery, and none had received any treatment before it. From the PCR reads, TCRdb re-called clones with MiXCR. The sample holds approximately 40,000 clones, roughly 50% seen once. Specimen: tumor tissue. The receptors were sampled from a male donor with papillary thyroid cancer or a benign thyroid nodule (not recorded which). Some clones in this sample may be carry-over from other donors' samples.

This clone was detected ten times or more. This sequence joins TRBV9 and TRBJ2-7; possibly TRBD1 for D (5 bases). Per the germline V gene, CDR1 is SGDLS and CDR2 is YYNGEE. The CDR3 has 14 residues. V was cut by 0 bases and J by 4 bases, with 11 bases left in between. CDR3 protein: CASSVDLGEYEQYF. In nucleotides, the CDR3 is TGTGCCAGCAGCGTAGATTTAGGGGAATACGAGCAGTACTTC.

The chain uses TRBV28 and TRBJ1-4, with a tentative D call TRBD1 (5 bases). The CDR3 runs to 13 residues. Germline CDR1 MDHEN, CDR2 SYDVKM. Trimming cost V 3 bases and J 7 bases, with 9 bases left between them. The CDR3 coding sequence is TGTGCCAGCAGTTTCTGGGGGGTTGAAAAACTGTTTTTT. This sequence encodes CASSFWGVEKLFF.

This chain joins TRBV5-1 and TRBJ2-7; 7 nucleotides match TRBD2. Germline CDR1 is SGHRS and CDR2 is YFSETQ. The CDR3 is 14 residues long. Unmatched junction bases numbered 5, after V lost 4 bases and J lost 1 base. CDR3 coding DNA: TGCGCCAGCAGCCTGGGGGGGAATTCCTACGAGCAGTACTTC. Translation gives CASSLGGNSYEQYF.

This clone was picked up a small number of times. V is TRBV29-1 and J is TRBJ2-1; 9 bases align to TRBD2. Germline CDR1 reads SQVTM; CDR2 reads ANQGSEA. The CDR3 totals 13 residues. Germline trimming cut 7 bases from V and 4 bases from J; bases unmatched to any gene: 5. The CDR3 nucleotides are TGCAGCGCCGCGACTAGCGGTTACAATGAGCAGTTCTTC. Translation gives CSAATSGYNEQFF.

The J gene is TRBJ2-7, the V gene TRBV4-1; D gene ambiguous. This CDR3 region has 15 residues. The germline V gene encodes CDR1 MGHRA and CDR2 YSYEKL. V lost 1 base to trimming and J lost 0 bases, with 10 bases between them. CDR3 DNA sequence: TGCGCCAGCAGCCAAGTGGAAGGGCTCTCCTACGAGCAGTACTTC. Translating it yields CASSQVEGLSYEQYF.

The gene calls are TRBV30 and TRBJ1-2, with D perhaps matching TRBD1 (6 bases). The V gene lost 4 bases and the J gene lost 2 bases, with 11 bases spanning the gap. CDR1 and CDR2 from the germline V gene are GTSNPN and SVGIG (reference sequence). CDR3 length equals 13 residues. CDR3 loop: CAWTPQGNYGYTF. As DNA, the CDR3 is TGTGCCTGGACTCCACAGGGCAACTATGGCTACACCTTC.

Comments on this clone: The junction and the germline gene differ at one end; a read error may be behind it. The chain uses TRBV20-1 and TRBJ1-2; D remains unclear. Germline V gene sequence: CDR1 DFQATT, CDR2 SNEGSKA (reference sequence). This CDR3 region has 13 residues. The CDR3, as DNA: TGCAGGGCTAGAGATCTATCAAGCAGGCGTTTAACCTTC. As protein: CRARDLSSRRLTF.

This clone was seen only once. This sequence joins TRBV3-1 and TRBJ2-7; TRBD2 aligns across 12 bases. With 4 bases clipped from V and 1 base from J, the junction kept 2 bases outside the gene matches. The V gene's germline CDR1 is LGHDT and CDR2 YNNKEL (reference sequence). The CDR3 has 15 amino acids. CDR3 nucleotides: TGTGCCAGCAGCCCTGGACTAGCGGGGTCCTACGAGCAGTACTTC. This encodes CASSPGLAGSYEQYF.

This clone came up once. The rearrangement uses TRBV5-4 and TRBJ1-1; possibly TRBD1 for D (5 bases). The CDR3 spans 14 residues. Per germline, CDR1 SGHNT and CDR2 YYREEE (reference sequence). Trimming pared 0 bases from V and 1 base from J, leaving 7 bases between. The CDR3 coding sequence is TGTGCCAGCAGCTTGGGACAGTCGAACACTGAAGCTTTCTTT. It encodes CASSLGQSNTEAFF.

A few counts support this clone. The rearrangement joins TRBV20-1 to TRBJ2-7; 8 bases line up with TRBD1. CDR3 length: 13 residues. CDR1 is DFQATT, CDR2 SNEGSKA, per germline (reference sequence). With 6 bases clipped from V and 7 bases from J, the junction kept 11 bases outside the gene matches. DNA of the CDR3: TGCAGTGCCCTTGCGACAGGGGCAGATGAGCAGTACTTC. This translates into CSALATGADEQYF.

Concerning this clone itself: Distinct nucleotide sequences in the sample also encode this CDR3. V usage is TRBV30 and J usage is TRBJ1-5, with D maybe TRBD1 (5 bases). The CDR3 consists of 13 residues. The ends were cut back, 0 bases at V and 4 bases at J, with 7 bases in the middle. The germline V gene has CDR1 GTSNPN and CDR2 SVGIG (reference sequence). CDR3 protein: CAWSVEGNQPQHF. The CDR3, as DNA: TGTGCCTGGAGTGTAGAGGGGAATCAGCCCCAGCATTTT.

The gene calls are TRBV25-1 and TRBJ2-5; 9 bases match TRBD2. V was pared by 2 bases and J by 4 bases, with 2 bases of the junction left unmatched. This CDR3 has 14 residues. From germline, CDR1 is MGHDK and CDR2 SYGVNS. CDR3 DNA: TGTGCCAGCAGTGAAGGCGGGAGGGGAGAGACCCAGTACTTC. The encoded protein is CASSEGGRGETQYF.

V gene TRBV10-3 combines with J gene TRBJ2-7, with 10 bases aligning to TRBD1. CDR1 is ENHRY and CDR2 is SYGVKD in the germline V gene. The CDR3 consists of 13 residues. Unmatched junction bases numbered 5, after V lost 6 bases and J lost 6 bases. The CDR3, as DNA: TGTGCCATCAGAGGACAGGGGGGACTCGAGCAGTACTTC. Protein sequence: CAIRGQGGLEQYF.

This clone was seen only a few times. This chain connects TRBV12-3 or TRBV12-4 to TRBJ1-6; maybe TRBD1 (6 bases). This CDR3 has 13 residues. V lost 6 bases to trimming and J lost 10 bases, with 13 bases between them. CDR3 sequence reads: CASSSGTRSPLHF. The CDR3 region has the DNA TGTGCCAGCAGCTCTGGGACACGCTCACCCCTCCACTTT.